The rows below give T cell receptor beta chains drawn from one sample of a study of somatic mutations in cytotoxic T cells in rheumatoid arthritis. Repertoires were generated with immunoSEQ multiplex PCR, while TCRdb's copy carries only in-frame clones and drops some. The sample records more than 20,000 clones, 65% to 85% being singletons. The sequenced sample consisted of CD8+ T cells sorted from blood. The receptors here all came from an adult with rheumatoid arthritis. Each CDR3 is given with its conserved first and last residue. A D gene is named only where the DNA matches it firmly. Where a row states a size, it is once, few, many or the class of an expanded clone; other rows omit it.

clone_size	d_call	v_call	j_call	cdr3_nt	cdr3_aa
.	TRBD1	TRBV12-5	TRBJ2-3	TGTGCTAGTGGTCCGCGGGACAGGGAAGCAGATACGCAGTATTTT	CASGPRDREADTQYF
.	.	TRBV27	TRBJ2-1	TGTGCCAGCAGTTTAAGCGAAGGGGGGCGTGAGCAGTTCTTC	CASSLSEGGREQFF
.	.	TRBV27	TRBJ1-6	TGTGCCAGCAGTCCCCCTTTCGGTTCACCCCTCCACTTT	CASSPPFGSPLHF
.	TRBD1	TRBV6-1	TRBJ2-2	TGTGCCGGAGGGACAGGGGTCACCGGGGAGCTGTTTTTT	CAGGTGVTGELFF
.	.	TRBV27	TRBJ2-3	TGTGCCAGCAGTCCTCCCTGGGGGGCGGGGGGCACAGATACGCAGTATTTT	CASSPPWGAGGTDTQYF
.	.	TRBV6-5	TRBJ1-1	TGTGCCAGCAGTTACTCGTCTGCGGGGTGGAACACTGAAGCTTTCTTT	CASSYSSAGWNTEAFF
.	TRBD1	TRBV4-2	TRBJ1-5	TGTGCCAGCAGCTCGACAGGGGAATATCAGCCCCAGCATTTT	CASSSTGEYQPQHF
few	.	TRBV7-9	TRBJ2-7	TGTGCCAGCAGCTTACCCGCCCCACAGTACGAGCAGTACTTC	CASSLPAPQYEQYF
once	TRBD1	TRBV4-3	TRBJ2-2	TGCGCCAGCAGCCAACCGGGACAGGGGGCGAACACCGGGGAGCTGTTTTTT	CASSQPGQGANTGELFF
.	.	TRBV4-1	TRBJ2-3	TGCGCCAGCAGCCAAGGGGTCGGAGGTGGCGATACGCAGTATTTT	CASSQGVGGGDTQYF
.	TRBD1	TRBV14	TRBJ2-2	TGTGCCAGCAGCCAAGCCGGGACAGGGGGCACCGGGGAGCTGTTTTTT	CASSQAGTGGTGELFF
medium-sized	.	TRBV7-9	TRBJ1-5	TGTGCCAGCAGCCTCACGGGGGCAGGGGATCAGCCCCAGCATTTT	CASSLTGAGDQPQHF
.	TRBD1	TRBV6-1	TRBJ2-3	TGTGCCAGCAGTGAAGGACAGGGGGCAGATACGCAGTATTTT	CASSEGQGADTQYF
.	.	TRBV4-3	TRBJ2-7	TGCGCCAGCAGCCAAGATATCAGGCCAAGCTCCTACGAGCAGTACTTC	CASSQDIRPSSYEQYF
.	.	TRBV19	TRBJ1-1	TGTGCCAGTAGTATGTATGCGGACACTGAAGCTTTCTTT	CASSMYADTEAFF
.	TRBD2	TRBV6-1	TRBJ2-3	TGTGCCAGCAGTGAAACTAGCGGGGGGGCAGATACGCAGTATTTT	CASSETSGGADTQYF
.	TRBD1	TRBV19	TRBJ1-2	TGTGCCAGTAGTACCATGACAGGGGGACACTATGGCTACACCTTC	CASSTMTGGHYGYTF
.	TRBD2	TRBV4-3	TRBJ2-3	TGCGCCAGCAGCCAACTAGCGGAAGATACGCAGTATTTT	CASSQLAEDTQYF
few	.	TRBV5-1	TRBJ1-3	TGCGCCAGCAGCTCAGGCCGGGGTACTGGAAACACCATATATTTT	CASSSGRGTGNTIYF
.	.	TRBV7-9	TRBJ1-1	TGTGCCAGCAGCTTAAGGGCCCTGGGAGGGTACGCTGAAGCTTTCTTT	CASSLRALGGYAEAFF
.	.	TRBV4-2	TRBJ2-3	TGTGCCAGCAGCCAAATAGAGGGGACGGAAGATACGCAGTATTTT	CASSQIEGTEDTQYF
.	.	TRBV5-6	TRBJ2-7	TGTGCCAGCAGCTACTCGGGTCCGACCTACGAGCAGTACTTC	CASSYSGPTYEQYF
.	.	TRBV6-5	TRBJ2-1	TGTGCCATCGGGACCACTGAGCAGTTCTTC	CAIGTTEQFF
.	TRBD1	TRBV5-1	TRBJ2-2	TGCGCCAGCAGCTCCTCCGGGACAGGGGACACCGGGGAGCTGTTTTTT	CASSSSGTGDTGELFF
.	.	TRBV6-5	TRBJ1-2	TGTGCTACATCGGAGGCCTGGGGCTATGGCTACACCTTC	CATSEAWGYGYTF
few	.	TRBV28	TRBJ2-1	TGTGCCAGCAGTGCCCTAGGGGAGCGAGTATACAATGAGCAGTTCTTC	CASSALGERVYNEQFF
.	.	TRBV7-9	TRBJ2-6	TGTGCCAGCAGCACGGGGTCGCCTGGGGCCAACGTCCTGACTTTC	CASSTGSPGANVLTF
.	TRBD1	TRBV13	TRBJ1-1	TGTGCCAGCGCAGGGGGCGCTTGGACTGAAGCTTTCTTT	CASAGGAWTEAFF
few	.	TRBV2	TRBJ1-2	TGTGCCAGCAGAAACAGGGATCCTTCTGGCTACACCTTC	CASRNRDPSGYTF
once	TRBD2	TRBV5-1	TRBJ2-7	TGCGCCAGCAGCTTGATGACTAGCGGGGTAGGCGAGCAGTACTTC	CASSLMTSGVGEQYF
.	.	TRBV5-1	TRBJ2-7	TGCGCCAGCAGCTTGCTACCAGGGACCTACGAGCAGTACTTC	CASSLLPGTYEQYF
.	TRBD1	TRBV7-9	TRBJ2-7	TGTGCCAGCAGCCGCGACAGGGTGACGGGATACGAGCAGTACTTC	CASSRDRVTGYEQYF
.	.	TRBV19	TRBJ1-2	TGTGCCATACATCGGGGCCTCTATGGCTACACCTTC	CAIHRGLYGYTF